Listed here is a single T cell receptor (beta chain). Naive CD8 cells lacked CD45RO, underwent positive selection for CCR7 and left out terminally differentiated effector memory CD45RA+ cells. Trimming removed 1 base at V and 4 bases at J, with 17 bases between. The CDR3 covers 16 residues. Germline V CDR1 and CDR2: SGHAT, FQNNGV. The record originates from a study of shared clonotypes between healthy human individuals. Profiling relied on immunoSEQ multiplex PCR, and the TCRdb table lists in-frame clones only, not all of them. The sample has 650,000 to 800,000 clones; around 92% are singletons. Sequenced input: naive CD8+ T cells sorted from blood. The receptor comes from a young man in good health. The V call is TRBV11-2, the J call TRBJ2-7; a possible D gene is TRBD1 (6 bases). CDR3 nucleotides: TGTGCCAGCAGCTTAGGGACAGCCCTGACCGAGTACGAGCAGTACTTC. Translating gives CASSLGTALTEYEQYF.